This T cell receptor beta chain was recorded in a study of blood T cell repertoires in COVID-19. Trimming took 0 bases from V and 6 from J, leaving 11 bases between them. The CDR3 loop spans 14 amino acids. From germline, CDR1 is ENHRY and CDR2 SYGVKD. Assay: immunoSEQ multiplex PCR; the TCRdb copy retains only in-frame clones and omits some. The sample includes about 180,000 clones, 65% to 90% of them seen just once. This clone was detected once. The receptor comes from a man aged 50 to 60 with active or convalescent COVID-19. The J gene is TRBJ2-5, the V gene TRBV10-3, with a tentative D call TRBD1 (5 bases). Sequencing was carried out using peripheral blood. The CDR3 here is CAISESGQLQTQYF. CDR3 bases: TGTGCCATCAGTGAGTCAGGACAACTCCAGACCCAGTACTTC.